These T cell receptor beta chains were read from a single sample in a study of T cell changes during pregnancy in multiple sclerosis. Measured with immunoSEQ multiplex PCR; TCRdb has only the in-frame clones, and not every one. This table holds roughly 60,000 clones, 96% found once. Sequences were derived from CD8+ T cells from peripheral blood mononuclear cells, sampled after pregnancy. The receptors here all came from a female donor with multiple sclerosis, enrolled in a pregnancy study. CDR3s include the opening cysteine and the closing phenylalanine or tryptophan. D genes are given only for firm matches. A clone size is listed for some rows: how often the clone was seen (once, few, many), or a class if it is expanded.

clone_size,j_call,v_call,d_call,cdr3_aa,cdr3_nt
NA,TRBJ2-7,TRBV5-8,NA,CASSLVPNYEQYF,TGTGCCAGCAGCTTGGTTCCAAACTACGAGCAGTACTTC
NA,TRBJ2-7,TRBV13,NA,CASSLRGGRSMFEQYF,TGTGCCAGCAGCCTTAGAGGAGGACGTTCTATGTTCGAGCAGTACTTC
NA,TRBJ1-1,TRBV27,NA,CASSPYIGTNTEAFF,TGTGCCAGCAGTCCCTATATCGGGACTAACACTGAAGCTTTCTTT
NA,TRBJ2-1,TRBV7-9,NA,CASSIYSGNEQFF,TGTGCCAGCAGCATTTACTCAGGGAATGAGCAGTTCTTC
once,TRBJ1-3,TRBV6-6,TRBD1,CASSGGTGGNTIYF,TGTGCCAGCAGTGGGGGGACAGGCGGAAACACCATATATTTT
NA,TRBJ2-7,TRBV7-4,NA,CASSLECGKPGEQYF,TGTGCCAGCAGCTTAGAGTGCGGGAAACCGGGCGAGCAGTACTTC
once,TRBJ2-1,TRBV7-9,NA,CASSSPGQGPYNEQFF,TGTGCCAGCAGCTCCCCAGGGCAGGGCCCCTACAATGAGCAGTTCTTC
NA,TRBJ2-7,TRBV7-9,NA,CASSFNVGESYEQYF,TGTGCCAGCAGCTTCAACGTCGGGGAATCCTACGAGCAGTACTTC
NA,TRBJ2-7,TRBV29-1,NA,CSVSTGTGEQYF,TGCAGCGTTTCTACAGGGACCGGCGAGCAGTACTTC
NA,TRBJ2-1,TRBV19,NA,CASSIAGTLYNEQFF,TGTGCCAGTAGTATAGCGGGAACCCTCTACAATGAGCAGTTCTTC
NA,TRBJ2-5,TRBV6-5,NA,CASSWAGTQETQYF,TGTGCCAGCAGTTGGGCGGGAACACAAGAGACCCAGTACTTC
NA,TRBJ1-1,TRBV4-1,TRBD1,CASSPPGGTEAFF,TGCGCCAGCAGCCCTCCAGGGGGCACTGAAGCTTTCTTT
NA,TRBJ1-2,TRBV28,NA,CASSYQRLANYGYTF,TGTGCCAGCAGTTACCAAAGACTAGCTAACTATGGCTACACCTTC
NA,TRBJ1-1,TRBV6-6,NA,CASSAWTPGGTEAFF,TGTGCCAGCAGTGCATGGACCCCGGGGGGCACTGAAGCTTTCTTT
NA,TRBJ2-7,TRBV9,NA,CASSVGVQNYEQYF,TGTGCCAGCAGCGTAGGAGTACAGAACTACGAGCAGTACTTC
NA,TRBJ2-5,TRBV28,NA,CASRKRGYQETQYF,TGTGCCAGCAGGAAAAGGGGGTACCAAGAGACCCAGTACTTC
NA,TRBJ2-7,TRBV28,NA,CAPGRSYEQYF,TGTGCCCCGGGTCGGTCCTACGAGCAGTACTTC
NA,TRBJ2-7,TRBV19,TRBD2,CASSIGEGYEQYF,TGTGCCAGTAGTATCGGGGAGGGCTACGAGCAGTACTTC
NA,TRBJ2-5,TRBV19,TRBD1,CASKNRGAQETQYF,TGTGCCAGTAAGAACAGGGGGGCGCAAGAGACCCAGTACTTC
once,TRBJ2-7,TRBV28,TRBD2,CASSPVAGGPNSYEQYF,TGTGCCAGCAGCCCGGTAGCGGGAGGGCCAAACTCCTACGAGCAGTACTTC
NA,TRBJ2-3,TRBV5-5,NA,CASSAGDTQYF,TGTGCCAGCAGCGCAGGGGATACGCAGTATTTT
NA,TRBJ1-2,TRBV28,NA,CASSQRMTGALNDGYTF,TGTGCCAGCAGTCAAAGGATGACAGGAGCTTTAAACGATGGCTACACCTTC
NA,TRBJ1-2,TRBV6-1,TRBD1,CASRTDRGVGGYTF,TGTGCCAGCAGAACCGACAGGGGGGTTGGTGGCTACACCTTC
NA,TRBJ2-4,TRBV19,NA,CASSIGGAKKNIQYF,TGTGCCAGTAGTATTGGCGGTGCCAAGAAGAACATTCAGTACTTC
NA,TRBJ2-7,TRBV28,NA,CASSPFTGVGYEQYF,TGTGCCAGCAGTCCCTTCACGGGGGTTGGTTACGAGCAGTACTTC
NA,TRBJ1-5,TRBV4-2,NA,CASSQPGGSQPQHF,TGTGCCAGCAGCCAACCCGGGGGAAGTCAGCCCCAGCATTTT
NA,TRBJ2-7,TRBV11-2,NA,CASSLDPGALSYEQYF,TGTGCCAGCAGCTTAGATCCAGGGGCGCTCTCCTACGAGCAGTACTTC
NA,TRBJ2-5,TRBV7-9,TRBD1,CASSPRQGPRGQETQYF,TGTGCCAGCAGCCCTCGACAGGGACCCCGAGGGCAAGAGACCCAGTACTTC
NA,TRBJ2-7,TRBV7-9,TRBD2,CASSLGGLVSAYEQYF,TGTGCCAGCAGCTTAGGTGGACTAGTGTCCGCCTACGAGCAGTACTTC
NA,TRBJ2-7,TRBV28,TRBD2,CASSFASGYAYEQYF,TGTGCCAGCAGTTTCGCTAGCGGGTATGCTTACGAGCAGTACTTC
NA,TRBJ2-7,TRBV13,TRBD1,CASSPKDRGYEQYF,TGTGCCAGCAGCCCCAAAGACAGGGGCTACGAGCAGTACTTC
once,TRBJ1-5,TRBV27,NA,CASSRNSDQPQHF,TGTGCCAGCAGCAGGAACAGTGATCAGCCCCAGCATTTT
NA,TRBJ1-4,TRBV6-5,TRBD1,CASSYSRQGEALTF,TGTGCCAGCAGTTACTCGAGGCAGGGGGAAGCTCTTACTTTT
NA,TRBJ2-3,TRBV15,NA,CATRPEGEADTQYF,TGTGCCACCAGGCCGGAGGGAGAAGCAGATACGCAGTATTTT
NA,TRBJ1-1,TRBV19,NA,CASGDNEAFF,TGTGCCAGTGGGGACAATGAAGCTTTCTTT
NA,TRBJ1-1,TRBV27,TRBD1,CASSLSRQGLGAFF,TGTGCCAGCAGTTTATCGAGACAGGGCTTAGGGGCTTTCTTT
NA,TRBJ2-7,TRBV28,TRBD1,CASSLGGQTYEQYF,TGTGCCAGCAGTTTAGGGGGACAGACCTACGAGCAGTACTTC
NA,TRBJ1-4,TRBV27,TRBD1,CASSLSPFPGQGYEKLFF,TGTGCCAGCAGTCTATCCCCTTTCCCAGGACAGGGATATGAAAAACTGTTTTTT
NA,TRBJ2-7,TRBV5-5,TRBD1,CASRWTGDPYEQYF,TGTGCCAGCAGGTGGACAGGAGACCCCTACGAGCAGTACTTC
NA,TRBJ2-2,TRBV27,NA,CASSLSASTGELFF,TGTGCCAGCAGTTTATCGGCTAGCACCGGGGAGCTGTTTTTT